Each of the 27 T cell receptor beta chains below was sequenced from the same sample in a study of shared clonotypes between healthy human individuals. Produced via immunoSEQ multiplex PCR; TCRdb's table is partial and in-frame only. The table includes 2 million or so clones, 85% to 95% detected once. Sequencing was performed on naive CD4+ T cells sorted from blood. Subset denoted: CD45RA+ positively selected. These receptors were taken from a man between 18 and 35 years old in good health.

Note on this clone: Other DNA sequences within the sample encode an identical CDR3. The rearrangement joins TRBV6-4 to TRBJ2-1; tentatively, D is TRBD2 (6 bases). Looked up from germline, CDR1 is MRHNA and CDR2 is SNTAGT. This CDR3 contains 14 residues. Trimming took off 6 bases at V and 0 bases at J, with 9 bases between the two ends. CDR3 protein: CASRRESSYNEQFF. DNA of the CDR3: TGTGCCAGCAGACGGGAGAGCTCCTACAATGAGCAGTTCTTC.

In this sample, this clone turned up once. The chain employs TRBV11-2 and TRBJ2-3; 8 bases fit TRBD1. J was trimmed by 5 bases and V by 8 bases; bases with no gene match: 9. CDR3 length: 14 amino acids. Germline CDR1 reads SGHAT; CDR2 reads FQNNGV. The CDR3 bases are TGTGCCAGCTTAGTGGACAGGGAACGAGATACGCAGTATTTT. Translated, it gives CASLVDRERDTQYF.

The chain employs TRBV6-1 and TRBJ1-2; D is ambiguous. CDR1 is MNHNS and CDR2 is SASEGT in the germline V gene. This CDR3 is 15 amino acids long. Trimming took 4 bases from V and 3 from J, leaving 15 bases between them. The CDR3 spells CASSVPGRDDYGYTF. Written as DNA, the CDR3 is TGTGCCAGCAGTGTCCCCGGGAGGGATGACTATGGCTACACCTTC.

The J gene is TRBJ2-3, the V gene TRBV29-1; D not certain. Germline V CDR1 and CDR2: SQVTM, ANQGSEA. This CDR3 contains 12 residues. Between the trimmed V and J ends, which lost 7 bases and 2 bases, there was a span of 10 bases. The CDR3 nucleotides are TGCAGCGCCCTTAGGGACACAGATACGCAGTATTTT. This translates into CSALRDTDTQYF.

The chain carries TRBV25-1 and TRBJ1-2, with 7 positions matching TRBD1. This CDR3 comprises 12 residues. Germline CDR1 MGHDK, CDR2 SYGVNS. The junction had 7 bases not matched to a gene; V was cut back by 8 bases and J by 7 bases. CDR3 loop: CASSSSGGGYTF. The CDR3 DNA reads TGTGCCAGCTCTTCCTCAGGGGGTGGCTACACCTTC.

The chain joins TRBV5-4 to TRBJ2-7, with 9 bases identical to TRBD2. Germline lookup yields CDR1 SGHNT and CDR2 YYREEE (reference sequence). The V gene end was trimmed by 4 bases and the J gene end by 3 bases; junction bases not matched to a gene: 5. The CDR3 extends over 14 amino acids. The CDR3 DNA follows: TGTGCCAGCAGCAAGGATAGCGGGAGCTACGAGCAGTACTTC. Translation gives CASSKDSGSYEQYF.

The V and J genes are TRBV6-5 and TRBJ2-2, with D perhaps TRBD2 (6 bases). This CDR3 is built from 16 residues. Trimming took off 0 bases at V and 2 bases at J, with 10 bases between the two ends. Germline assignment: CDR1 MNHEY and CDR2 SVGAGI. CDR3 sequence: CASSYSAGINTGELFF. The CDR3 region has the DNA TGTGCCAGCAGTTACTCGGCGGGAATAAACACCGGGGAGCTGTTTTTT.

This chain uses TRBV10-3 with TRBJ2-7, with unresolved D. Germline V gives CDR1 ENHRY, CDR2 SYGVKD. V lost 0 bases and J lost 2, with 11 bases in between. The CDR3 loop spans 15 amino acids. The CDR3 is CAISESVSRTYEQYF. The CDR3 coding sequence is TGTGCCATCAGTGAGTCGGTCTCGAGAACCTACGAGCAGTACTTC.

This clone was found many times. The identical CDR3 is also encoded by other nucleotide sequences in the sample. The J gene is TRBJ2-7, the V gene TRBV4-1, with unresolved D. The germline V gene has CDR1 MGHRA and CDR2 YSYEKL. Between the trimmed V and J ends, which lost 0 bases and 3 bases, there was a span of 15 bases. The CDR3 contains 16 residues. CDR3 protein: CASSQDLSRVLYEQYF. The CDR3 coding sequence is TGCGCCAGCAGCCAAGATTTAAGTAGGGTACTCTACGAGCAGTACTTC.

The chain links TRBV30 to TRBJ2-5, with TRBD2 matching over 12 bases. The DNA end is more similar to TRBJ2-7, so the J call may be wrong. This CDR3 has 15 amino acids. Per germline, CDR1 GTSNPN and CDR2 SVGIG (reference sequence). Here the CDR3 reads CAWSVGGLAGYEQYF. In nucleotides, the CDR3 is TGTGCCTGGAGTGTGGGGGGACTAGCGGGCTACGAGCAGTACTTC.

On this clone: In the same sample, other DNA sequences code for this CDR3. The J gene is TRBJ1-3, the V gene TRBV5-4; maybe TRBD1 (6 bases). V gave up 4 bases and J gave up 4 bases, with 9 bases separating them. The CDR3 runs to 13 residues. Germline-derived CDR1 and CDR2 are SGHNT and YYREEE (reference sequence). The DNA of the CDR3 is TGTGCCAGCAGCCTTGACAGGGGAAACACCATATATTTT. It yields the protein CASSLDRGNTIYF.

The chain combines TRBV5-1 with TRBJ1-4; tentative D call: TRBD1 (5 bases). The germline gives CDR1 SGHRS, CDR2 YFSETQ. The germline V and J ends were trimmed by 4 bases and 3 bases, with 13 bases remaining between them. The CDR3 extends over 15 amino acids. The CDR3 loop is CASSDLRASNEKLFF. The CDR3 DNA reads TGCGCCAGCAGCGACCTCAGGGCGTCTAATGAAAAACTGTTTTTT.

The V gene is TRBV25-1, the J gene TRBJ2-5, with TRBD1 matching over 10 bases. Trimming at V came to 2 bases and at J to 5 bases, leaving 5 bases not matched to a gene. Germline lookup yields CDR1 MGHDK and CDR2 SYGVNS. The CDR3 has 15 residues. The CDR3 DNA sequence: TGTGCCAGCAGTGAAGTGACAGGGGGCGCGGAGACCCAGTACTTC. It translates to CASSEVTGGAETQYF.

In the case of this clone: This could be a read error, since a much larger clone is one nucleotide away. The CDR3 sequence: CASSPGTGYYEQYF. The CDR3 region has the DNA TGTGCCAGCAGCCCCGGGACAGGTTACTACGAGCAGTACTTC. The rearrangement joins TRBV7-2 to TRBJ2-7; 8 bases map to TRBD1. The germline V gene has CDR1 SGHTA and CDR2 FQGNSA. The CDR3 consists of 14 residues. The trim removed 5 bases at V and 3 bases at J, leaving 6 bases unmatched.

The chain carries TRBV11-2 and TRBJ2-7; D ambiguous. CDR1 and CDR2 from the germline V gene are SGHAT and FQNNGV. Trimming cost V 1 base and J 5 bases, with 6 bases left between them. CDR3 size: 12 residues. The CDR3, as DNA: TGTGCCAGCAGCTTAGCCTACAACGAGCAGTACTTC. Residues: CASSLAYNEQYF.

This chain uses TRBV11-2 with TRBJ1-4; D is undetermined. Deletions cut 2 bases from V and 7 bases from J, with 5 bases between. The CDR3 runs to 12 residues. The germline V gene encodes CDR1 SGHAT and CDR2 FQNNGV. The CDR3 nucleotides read TGTGCCAGCAGCTTAATCGGTGAAAAACTGTTTTTT. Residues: CASSLIGEKLFF.

The CDR3 loop reads CASSKIAGLPQETQYF. In nucleotides, the CDR3 is TGTGCCAGCAGCAAAATAGCGGGTCTCCCCCAAGAGACCCAGTACTTC. The chain recombines TRBV9 with TRBJ2-5, with 7 bases that match TRBD2. J lost 1 base, V lost 4 bases, and 10 bases had no gene match. Germline V gives CDR1 SGDLS, CDR2 YYNGEE. The CDR3 runs 16 residues. The entire variable domain, with the rest obtained from reference TRBV9 and TRBJ2-5, is as follows: DSGVTQTPKHLITATGQRVTLRCSPRSGDLSVYWYQQSLDQGLQFLIQYYNGEERAKGNILERFSAQQFPDLHSELNLSSLELGDSALYFCASSKIAGLPQETQYFGPGTRLLVL.

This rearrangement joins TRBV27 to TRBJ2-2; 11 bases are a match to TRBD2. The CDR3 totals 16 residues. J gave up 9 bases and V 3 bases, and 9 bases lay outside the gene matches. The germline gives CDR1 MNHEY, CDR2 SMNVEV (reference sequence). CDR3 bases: TGTGCCAGCAGTTTGACTAGCGGGAAGTCTCACCGGGAGCTGTTTTTT. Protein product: CASSLTSGKSHRELFF.

In DNA form, the CDR3 reads TGTGCCAGCAGGACAGGGACAGGCAATCAGCCCCAGCATTTT. Encoded protein: CASRTGTGNQPQHF. The chain carries TRBV28 and TRBJ1-5; 7 bases align to TRBD1. The J segment lost 2 bases and the V segment lost 6 bases, leaving 4 bases of the junction unmatched. The CDR3 length is 14 residues. The V gene's germline CDR1 is MDHEN and CDR2 SYDVKM.

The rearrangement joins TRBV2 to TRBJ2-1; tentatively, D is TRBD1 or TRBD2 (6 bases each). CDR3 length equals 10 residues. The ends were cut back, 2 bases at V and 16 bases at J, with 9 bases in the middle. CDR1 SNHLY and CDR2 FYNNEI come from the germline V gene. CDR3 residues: CASSEPGGFF. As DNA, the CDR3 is TGTGCCAGCAGTGAACCCGGGGGCTTCTTC.

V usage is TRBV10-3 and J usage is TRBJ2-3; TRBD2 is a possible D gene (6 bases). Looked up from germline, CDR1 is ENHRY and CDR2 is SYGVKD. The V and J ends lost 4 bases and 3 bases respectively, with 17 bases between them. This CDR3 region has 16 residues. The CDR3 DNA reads TGTGCCATCAGTGGGGGATCGGAGGGGAGGACAGATACGCAGTATTTT. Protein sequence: CAISGGSEGRTDTQYF.

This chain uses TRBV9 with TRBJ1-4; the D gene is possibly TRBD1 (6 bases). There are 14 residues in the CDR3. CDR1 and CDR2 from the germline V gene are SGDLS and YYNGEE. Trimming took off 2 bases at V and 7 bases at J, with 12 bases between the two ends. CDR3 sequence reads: CASSVRGAGEKLFF. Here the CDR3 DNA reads TGTGCCAGCAGCGTCAGGGGCGCGGGTGAAAAACTGTTTTTT.

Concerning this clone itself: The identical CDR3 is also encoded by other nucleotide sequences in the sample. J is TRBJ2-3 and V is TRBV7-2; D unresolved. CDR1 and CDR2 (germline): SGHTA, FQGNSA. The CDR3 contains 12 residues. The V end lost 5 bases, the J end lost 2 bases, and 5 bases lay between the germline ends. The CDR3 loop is CASSPPTDTQYF. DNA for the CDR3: TGTGCCAGCAGCCCACCCACAGATACGCAGTATTTT.

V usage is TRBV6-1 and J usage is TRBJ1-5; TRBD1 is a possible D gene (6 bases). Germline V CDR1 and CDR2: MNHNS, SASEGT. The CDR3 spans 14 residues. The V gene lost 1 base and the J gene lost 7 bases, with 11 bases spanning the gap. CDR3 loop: CASSEEGTKQPQHF. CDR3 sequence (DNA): TGTGCCAGCAGTGAAGAAGGGACAAAGCAGCCCCAGCATTTT.

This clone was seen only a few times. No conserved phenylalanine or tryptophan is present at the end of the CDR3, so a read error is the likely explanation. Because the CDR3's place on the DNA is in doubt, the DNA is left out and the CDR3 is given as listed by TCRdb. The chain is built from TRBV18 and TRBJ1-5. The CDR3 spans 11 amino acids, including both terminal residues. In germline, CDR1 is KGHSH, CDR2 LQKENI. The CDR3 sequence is CASSPGTSWGR.

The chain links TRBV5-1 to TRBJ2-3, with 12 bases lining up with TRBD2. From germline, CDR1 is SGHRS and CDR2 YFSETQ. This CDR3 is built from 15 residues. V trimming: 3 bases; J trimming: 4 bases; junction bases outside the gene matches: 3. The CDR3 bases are TGCGCCAGCAGCTCCTGGACTAGCGGGGCAGATACGCAGTATTTT. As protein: CASSSWTSGADTQYF.

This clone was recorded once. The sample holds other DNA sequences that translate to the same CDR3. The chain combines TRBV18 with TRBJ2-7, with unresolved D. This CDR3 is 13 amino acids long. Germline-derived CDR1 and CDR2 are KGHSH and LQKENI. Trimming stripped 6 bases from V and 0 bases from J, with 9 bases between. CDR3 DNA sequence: TGTGCCAGCTCTCGGACGGACTCCTACGAGCAGTACTTC. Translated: CASSRTDSYEQYF.